This T cell receptor (beta chain) comes out of a study of beta chain features in type 1 diabetes. Study-level background: Examination spanned about 110 million sorted cells from all samples. Findings and limits, study-wide: Type 1 diabetes patients showed a moderate but significant shortening of TCRB CDR3s in all four CD4+ subsets.

The table lists this clone with a few counts. What it binds is not known. The CDR3 is made up of 14 amino acids. V was trimmed by 4 bases and J by 4 bases, leaving 10 bases between them. CDR1 and CDR2 (germline): KGHSH, LQKENI. Sorting based on CD45RO/CCR7/CD25/CD127/CD95/CD27 separated CD4+ naive, central memory, regulatory and stem cell-like memory cells. The sequenced template was cDNA made from the entire isolated RNA. Assay: immunoSEQ multiplex PCR; the TCRdb copy retains only in-frame clones and omits some. The table includes roughly 730,000 clones, roughly an eighth detected once. The sample consisted of naive CD4+ T cells from blood. This receptor was obtained from a man between 18 and 35 years old with type 1 diabetes. The chain links TRBV18 to TRBJ2-2, with D perhaps matching TRBD1 (6 bases). CDR3 in DNA: TGTGCCAGCTCACTTGACAGGAGCACCGGGGAGCTGTTTTTT. Residues: CASSLDRSTGELFF.